This is a list of T cell receptor beta chains from one sample in a study of blood T cell repertoires in COVID-19. Sequencing used immunoSEQ multiplex PCR; TCRdb keeps in-frame clones, though not all of them. The data hold around 400,000 clones, with roughly 90% observed a single time. Sequencing used peripheral blood. These receptors originate from a middle-aged man with acute or convalescent COVID-19. The CDR3 runs from the conserved cysteine through the conserved F or W. The order of the fields is D gene, J gene, V gene, CDR3 protein, CDR3 DNA. The D gene is left open where the match is weak.

NA TRBJ2-2 TRBV4-3 CASSQLSLLNTGELFF TGCGCCAGCAGCCAGCTAAGCCTTTTGAACACCGGGGAGCTGTTTTTT
NA TRBJ2-5 TRBV19 CANGSGRETQYF TGTGCCAATGGGTCAGGGAGGGAGACCCAGTACTTC
TRBD1 TRBJ1-4 TRBV12-3/TRBV12-4 CASSGQVGEKLFF TGTGCCAGCAGCGGACAGGTCGGAGAAAAACTGTTTTTT
TRBD2 TRBJ2-7 TRBV4-1 CASSQLAVSSYEQYF TGCGCCAGCAGCCAGCTAGCGGTGAGCTCCTACGAGCAGTACTTC
TRBD1 TRBJ1-5 TRBV30 CAWSPKTGGRNQPQHF TGTGCCTGGAGTCCTAAAACAGGGGGTCGGAATCAGCCCCAGCATTTT
TRBD2 TRBJ2-2 TRBV27 CASSLGIGGVAPNTGELFF TGTGCCAGCAGTTTAGGGATCGGGGGGGTAGCGCCGAACACCGGGGAGCTGTTTTTT
TRBD1 TRBJ2-1 TRBV10-3 CAISDLDRDRNEQFF TGTGCCATCAGTGACCTCGACAGGGATAGGAATGAGCAGTTCTTC
NA TRBJ1-2 TRBV29-1 CSVEYSNYGYTF TGCAGCGTTGAGTACAGTAACTATGGCTACACCTTC
TRBD1 TRBJ1-3 TRBV6-2/TRBV6-3 CASSHTGTAVPGNTIYF TGTGCCAGCAGTCATACCGGGACAGCGGTCCCCGGAAACACCATATATTTT
NA TRBJ2-7 TRBV7-3 CASSSQGYEQYF TGTGCCAGCAGCTCACAGGGTTACGAGCAGTACTTC
NA TRBJ1-1 TRBV19 CASSIGQPAGEAFF TGTGCCAGTAGTATAGGTCAGCCTGCGGGCGAAGCTTTCTTT
NA TRBJ1-2 TRBV6-5 CASSYPLRANYGYTF TGTGCCAGCAGTTACCCCTTACGGGCTAACTATGGCTACACCTTC
TRBD1 TRBJ1-6 TRBV2 CASSDVPGQSTGRYNSPLHF TGTGCCAGCAGTGATGTCCCGGGACAGAGTACGGGACGATATAATTCACCCCTCCACTTT
TRBD2 TRBJ2-3 TRBV5-1 CASRREVGDTQYF TGCGCCAGCAGGCGGGAGGTAGGAGATACGCAGTATTTT